The clone carrying this T cell receptor (beta chain) was picked up one time. Germline CDR1 is LGHNA and CDR2 is YNFKEQ. Trimming removed 0 bases from V and 4 bases from J, with 12 bases in between. This CDR3 has 15 amino acids. This sample is part of a study of blood T cell repertoires in COVID-19. Overall study context: T cells, B-cell-depleted T cells, or PBMCs supplied cDNA or gDNA.

Sequenced by immunoSEQ multiplex PCR; TCRdb stores in-frame clones only, minus some. The table includes about 280,000 clones, approximately 83% detected once. The chain has TRBV4-2 and TRBJ1-1; D remains unclear. The sequenced material came from peripheral blood. The receptor comes from a woman aged 45-60 years who had recovered from COVID-19. CDR3 sequence reads: CASSQEMGRVTEAFF. The CDR3 nucleotides are TGTGCCAGCAGCCAAGAAATGGGCAGAGTCACTGAAGCTTTCTTT.